The T cell receptor beta chain under discussion was sequenced for a study of OX40 agonist ivuxolimab in advanced cancers. Sequencing used immunoSEQ multiplex PCR; TCRdb keeps in-frame clones, though not all of them. Here the sample spans 30,000 to 45,000 clones, nearly 85% being singletons. The ends were cut back, 1 base at V and 0 bases at J, with 9 bases in the middle. CDR3 length: 15 amino acids. Germline V CDR1 and CDR2: LGHNA, YSLEER. Material: CD4+ or CD8+ T cells sorted from blood, obtained in a trial of the OX40 agonist ivuxolimab. This TCR was recovered from an adult with an advanced solid tumor such as melanoma, head and neck, liver or kidney cancer. This rearrangement joins TRBV4-3 to TRBJ1-2, with D unclear. This chain's CDR3 is CASSQVLGANYGYTF. For the CDR3, the DNA is TGCGCCAGCAGCCAAGTACTGGGAGCTAACTATGGCTACACCTTC.